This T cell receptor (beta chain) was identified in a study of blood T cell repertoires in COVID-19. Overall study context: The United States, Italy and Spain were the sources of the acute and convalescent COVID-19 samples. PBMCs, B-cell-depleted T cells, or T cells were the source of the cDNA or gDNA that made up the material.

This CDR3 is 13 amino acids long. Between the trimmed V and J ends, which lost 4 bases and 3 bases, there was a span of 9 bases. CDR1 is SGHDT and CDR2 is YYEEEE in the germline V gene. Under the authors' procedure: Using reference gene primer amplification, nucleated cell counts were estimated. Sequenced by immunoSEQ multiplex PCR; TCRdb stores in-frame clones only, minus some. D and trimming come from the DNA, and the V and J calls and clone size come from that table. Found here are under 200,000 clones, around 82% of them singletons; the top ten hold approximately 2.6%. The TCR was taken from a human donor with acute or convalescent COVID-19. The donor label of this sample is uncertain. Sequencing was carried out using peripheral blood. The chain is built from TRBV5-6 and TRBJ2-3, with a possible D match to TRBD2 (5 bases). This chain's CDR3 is CASSHGKTDTQYF. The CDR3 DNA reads TGTGCCAGCAGCCACGGGAAAACAGATACGCAGTATTTT.